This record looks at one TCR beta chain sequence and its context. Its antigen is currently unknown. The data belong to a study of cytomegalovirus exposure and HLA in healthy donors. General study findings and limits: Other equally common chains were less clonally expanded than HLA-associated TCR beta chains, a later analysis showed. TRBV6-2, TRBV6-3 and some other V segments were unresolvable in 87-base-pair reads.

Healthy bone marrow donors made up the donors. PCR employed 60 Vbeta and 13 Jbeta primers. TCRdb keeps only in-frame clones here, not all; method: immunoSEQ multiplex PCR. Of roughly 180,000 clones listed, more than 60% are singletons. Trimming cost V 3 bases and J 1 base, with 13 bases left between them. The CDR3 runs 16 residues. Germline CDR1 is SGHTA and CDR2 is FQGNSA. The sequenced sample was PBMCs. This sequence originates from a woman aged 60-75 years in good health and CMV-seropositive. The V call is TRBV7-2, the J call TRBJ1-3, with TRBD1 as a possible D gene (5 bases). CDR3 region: CASSFSGGKSGNTIYF. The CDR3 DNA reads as TGTGCCAGCAGCTTCTCGGGGGGGAAGTCTGGAAACACCATATATTTT.